The source of this T cell receptor beta chain is a study of T cells in localized non-small cell lung cancer. This table comes from immunoSEQ multiplex PCR, and its TCRdb copy is limited to in-frame clones, with some not included. The sample includes about 35,000 clones, roughly 90% of them seen just once. This clone has a single count. V lost 4 bases to trimming and J lost 8 bases; unmatched junction nucleotides: 4. The CDR3 totals 14 residues. The V gene's germline CDR1 is SNHLY and CDR2 FYNNEI. The chain couples TRBV2 to TRBJ1-4, with TRBD1 matching over 10 bases. The origin of this receptor is a man aged 40-75 years with stage I lung adenocarcinoma. The material sequenced was peripheral blood, taken before any cancer treatment. The CDR3 DNA sequence: TGTGCCAGCAGTGCGGACAGGGGGGGAGAAAAACTGTTTTTT. Translation gives CASSADRGGEKLFF.